This TCR beta chain comes out of a study of identical twins. TCRdb passed the 5' RACE reads through MiXCR, listing each CDR3 protein once. Seen here are some 500,000 distinct CDR3 sequences, around 9.6% observed once, and the top ten hold approximately 3.2%. This clonotype was recorded a few times. These sequences were also reported in another study, on yellow fever vaccine responses in identical twins.

The sample taken for sequencing was PBMCs. The source of this sequence is a woman aged 18-30 years in good health.

CDR3 sequence: CATGELGEQYF. The CDR3 bases are TGTGCCACCGGGGAACTGGGGGAGCAGTACTTC. This chain links TRBV24-1 with TRBJ2-7, with D unclear. Germline CDR1 and CDR2: KGHDR and SFDVKD. The V and J ends lost 9 bases and 7 bases respectively, with 12 bases between them. The CDR3 covers 11 residues.